One T cell receptor beta chain is described in this entry. This clone was detected ten times or more. Its recognized antigen is unknown. No per-base quality is available; no much larger clone lies one base away. The protocol used for the library was PCR. The listed sequencing device is Illumina HiSeq 4000. High-throughput sequencing was used to profile the TCR beta-chain CDR3 region of every patient. For the original study's pipeline: The researchers built a classifier to tell apart papillary thyroid cancer patients with distant metastasis, based on CDR3 differences among clinicopathological groups. The Shannon index was used to assess repertoire diversity, and the Morisita-Horn index was used to assess tumor-blood repertoire similarity. The public reads were run again by TCRdb, first through fastp at Q25 and then through MiXCR, and only productive beta chains were kept. The V and J calls follow TCRdb's processing rather than the paper's. Present in this sample are 30,000 to 35,000 clones, about 21% of which were seen just once. Clones ranked in the top ten supply roughly 3% of the sample.

This sample was included in a study of metastatic and nonmetastatic thyroid tumors (dated by TCRdb to 2020 to 2021). Regarding the study in general: Repertoires from peripheral blood and from tumor or nodule tissue samples of malignant and benign thyroid patients were compared.

None of the patients had been given any treatment before thyroid surgery. Using T-cell receptor beta sequencing, the study looked back at clinical samples from patients collected from about 2011 to 2018. General conclusions and limits of the study: In both blood and tumor samples, TCR beta diversity was reported to be significantly higher in malignant tumors than in benign nodules.

V sheds 5 bases and J sheds 7 bases, leaving 17 bases between their ends. Measured from the cysteine to the phenylalanine, the CDR3 is 15 residues long. Of all the DNA, just the CDR3 is kept, 45 bases in frame from base 1. The germline V gene specifies SGHVS as CDR1 and FQNEAQ as CDR2. The sample was tumor tissue. The clonotype was recovered from a male donor with papillary thyroid cancer or a benign thyroid nodule (not recorded which). Some clones in this sample may be carry-over from other donors' samples. The chain was built from TRBV7-8 and TRBJ2-2; the D region possibly corresponds to TRBD2 (6 bases align). CDR3 region: CASSAGPTSYGELFF. The nucleotide sequence is given as TGTGCCAGCAGCGCGGGACCGACTTCCTACGGGGAGCTGTTTTTT. Where the CDR3 stops, the reference TRBV7-8 and TRBJ2-2 genes take over; the full variable domain is GAGVSQSPRYKVAKRGQDVALRCDPISGHVSLFWYQQALGQGPEFLTYFQNEAQLDKSGLPSDRFFAERPEGSVSTLKIQRTQQEDSAVYLCASSAGPTSYGELFFGEGSRLTVL.